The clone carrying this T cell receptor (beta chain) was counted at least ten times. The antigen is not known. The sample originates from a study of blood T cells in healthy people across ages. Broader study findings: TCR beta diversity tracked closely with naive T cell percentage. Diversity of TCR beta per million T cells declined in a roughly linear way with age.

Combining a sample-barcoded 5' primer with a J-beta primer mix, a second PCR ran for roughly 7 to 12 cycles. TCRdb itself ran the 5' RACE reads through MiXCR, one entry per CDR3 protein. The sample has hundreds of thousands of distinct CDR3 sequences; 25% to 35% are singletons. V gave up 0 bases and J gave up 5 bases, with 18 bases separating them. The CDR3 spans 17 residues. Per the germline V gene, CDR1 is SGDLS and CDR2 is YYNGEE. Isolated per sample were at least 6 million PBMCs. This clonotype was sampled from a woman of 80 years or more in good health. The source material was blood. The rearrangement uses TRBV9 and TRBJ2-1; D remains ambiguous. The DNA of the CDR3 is TGTGCCAGCAGCGTAGCGCCCCTCCACCTCCCTAACAATGAGCAGTTCTTC. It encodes CASSVAPLHLPNNEQFF.